Following are 28 T cell receptor beta chains from one sample sequenced in a study of blood T cell repertoires in COVID-19. Method: immunoSEQ multiplex PCR; TCRdb's copy keeps in-frame clones and lacks some. The sample contains under 150,000 clones, 70% to 85% of which appear only once. The sample consisted of peripheral blood. Receptor source: a woman of 80 years or more in a cohort sampled during active or convalescent COVID-19.

The rearrangement links TRBV7-9 to TRBJ2-3; 8 bases map to TRBD2. The germline gives CDR1 SEHNR, CDR2 FQNEAQ (reference sequence). The CDR3 runs to 16 residues. Unmatched junction bases numbered 9, after V lost 5 bases and J lost 2 bases. The CDR3 protein is CASSRRAGGYTDTQYF. As DNA, the CDR3 is TGTGCCAGCAGCCGAAGGGCGGGGGGATACACAGATACGCAGTATTTT. Together with reference TRBV7-9 and TRBJ2-3, the CDR3 gives the full variable domain: DTGVSQNPRHKITKRGQNVTFRCDPISEHNRLYWYRQTLGQGPEFLTYFQNEAQLEKSRLLSDRFSAERPKGSFSTLEIQRTEQGDSAMYLCASSRRAGGYTDTQYFGPGTRLTVL.

The gene calls are TRBV5-5 and TRBJ1-6, with D perhaps matching TRBD1 (6 bases). In germline, CDR1 is SGHKS, CDR2 YYEKEE (reference sequence). The CDR3 contains 16 residues. V dropped 4 bases and J dropped 8 bases, with 19 bases sitting between them. For the CDR3, the DNA is TGTGCCAGCAGCATCGGACAGCCCTTAGTTTATTCACCCCTCCACTTT. This codes for CASSIGQPLVYSPLHF.

The chain employs TRBV7-8 and TRBJ1-4, with D unresolved. CDR3 size: 14 residues. Per the germline V gene, CDR1 is SGHVS and CDR2 is FQNEAQ. Trimming removed 6 bases from V and 0 bases from J, with 8 bases in between. CDR3 in amino acids: CASSTTATNEKLFF. Written as DNA, the CDR3 is TGTGCCAGCAGTACTACCGCAACTAATGAAAAACTGTTTTTT.

This clone was recorded once. The chain has TRBV24-1 and TRBJ2-3, with 10 bases fitting TRBD1. The V segment lost 10 bases and the J segment 5 bases; nucleotides outside the gene matches: 5. CDR1 is KGHDR and CDR2 is SFDVKD in the germline V gene. The CDR3 runs to 13 residues. The DNA of the CDR3 is TGTGCCACAATGACAGGGGGCCAAGATACGCAGTATTTT. Translation gives CATMTGGQDTQYF.

CDR3 nucleotides: TGCGCCAGCAGCCAAGAATGGCGCCCGTCAGGAGGCTATGGCTACACCTTC. It yields the protein CASSQEWRPSGGYGYTF. The V call is TRBV4-1, the J call TRBJ1-2; D ambiguous. Trimming took 0 bases from V and 4 from J, leaving 18 bases between them. The CDR3 covers 17 residues. CDR1 and CDR2 from the germline V gene are MGHRA and YSYEKL.

The chain combines TRBV19 with TRBJ1-5; 9 bases are shared with TRBD1. V trimming: 3 bases; J trimming: 7 bases; junction bases outside the gene matches: 7. The CDR3 length is 15 residues. From germline, CDR1 is LNHDA and CDR2 SQIVND (reference sequence). This CDR3 is CASSIGPDRGQPQHF. DNA for the CDR3: TGTGCCAGTAGTATCGGTCCGGACAGGGGACAGCCCCAGCATTTT.

The gene calls are TRBV5-1 and TRBJ1-1, with D hard to call. Germline assignment: CDR1 SGHRS and CDR2 YFSETQ. The CDR3 consists of 16 residues. Trimming removed 1 base from V and 1 base from J, with 14 bases in between. CDR3 region: CASSLMAGSGNTEAFF. CDR3 in DNA: TGCGCCAGCAGCTTGATGGCCGGTTCGGGGAACACTGAAGCTTTCTTT.

This sequence joins TRBV3-1 (or the pseudogene TRBV3-2) and TRBJ1-3; D is uncertain. The CDR3 has 16 residues. With 4 bases removed from V and 0 bases from J, the gap between germline ends came to 13 bases. The V gene's germline CDR1 is LGHDT and CDR2 YNNKEL (reference sequence). The CDR3 protein is CASSPLEFFSGNTIYF. CDR3 sequence (DNA): TGTGCCAGCAGCCCCCTAGAGTTCTTCTCTGGAAACACCATATATTTT.

V and J are TRBV7-8 and TRBJ1-2, with a tentative D call TRBD1 (5 bases). There are 14 residues in the CDR3. With 5 bases removed from V and 14 bases from J, the gap between germline ends came to 24 bases. The V gene's germline CDR1 is SGHVS and CDR2 FQNEAQ. The DNA for the CDR3 is TGTGCCAGCAGCCCCGCAAGGACAAGCCCCAAGGCTACCTTC. Encoded protein: CASSPARTSPKATF. Drawing the rest from reference TRBV7-8 and TRBJ1-2, the complete variable domain is GAGVSQSPRYKVAKRGQDVALRCDPISGHVSLFWYQQALGQGPEFLTYFQNEAQLDKSGLPSDRFFAERPEGSVSTLKIQRTQQEDSAVYLCASSPARTSPKATFGSGTRLTVV.

The chain has TRBV28 and TRBJ2-6; D remains ambiguous. The CDR3 totals 16 residues. Germline lookup yields CDR1 MDHEN and CDR2 SYDVKM. Trimming cost V 5 bases and J 0 bases, with 11 bases left between them. CDR3 coding DNA: TGTGCCAGCAGTCCCCCGTTTAACTCTGGGGCCAACGTCCTGACTTTC. This codes for CASSPPFNSGANVLTF.

This clone is deemed hyperexpanded. V is TRBV6-5 and J is TRBJ2-6, with TRBD1 as a possible D gene (6 bases). The V end was cut by 7 bases, the J end by 0 bases, with 10 bases between. The germline gives CDR1 MNHEY, CDR2 SVGAGI. The CDR3 has 15 residues. DNA of the CDR3: TGTGCCAGCACCACAGGGAGCTCTGGGGCCAACGTCCTGACTTTC. Translating gives CASTTGSSGANVLTF.

The chain recombines TRBV30 with TRBJ2-7, with D perhaps TRBD1 (7 bases). Germline CDR1 and CDR2: GTSNPN and SVGIG (reference sequence). The CDR3 consists of 15 residues. The ends were cut back, 0 bases at V and 5 bases at J, with 17 bases in the middle. The CDR3 protein is CAWSVRVGGGHEQYF. Written as DNA, the CDR3 is TGTGCCTGGAGTGTCAGGGTAGGAGGGGGCCACGAGCAGTACTTC.

The rearrangement uses TRBV10-3 and TRBJ1-5; 10 bases align to TRBD1. The V gene end was trimmed by 6 bases and the J gene end by 4 bases; junction bases not matched to a gene: 6. There are 15 residues in the CDR3. Germline V gene sequence: CDR1 ENHRY, CDR2 SYGVKD. The CDR3 reads CAISGQGERNQPQHF. The CDR3 DNA is TGTGCCATCAGCGGACAGGGGGAGAGAAATCAGCCCCAGCATTTT.

The V call is TRBV4-1, the J call TRBJ2-6; D not resolved. The length of the CDR3 is 14 residues. V lost 2 bases and J lost 4, with 6 bases in between. CDR1 is MGHRA, CDR2 YSYEKL, per germline. CDR3 region: CASSQIMGANVLTF. CDR3 bases: TGCGCCAGCAGCCAAATTATGGGGGCCAACGTCCTGACTTTC.

The chain has TRBV19 and TRBJ1-2; TRBD1 agrees at 7 bases. V shed 1 base, J shed 2 bases, and the junction held 4 bases outside the gene matches. The length of the CDR3 is 15 residues. Germline V gives CDR1 LNHDA, CDR2 SQIVND (reference sequence). The CDR3 region is CASSIGQGGNYGYTF. CDR3 coding DNA: TGTGCCAGTAGTATAGGACAGGGAGGAAACTATGGCTACACCTTC.

The rearrangement joins TRBV2 to TRBJ2-7; 7 bases fit TRBD1. The length of the CDR3 is 13 residues. Trimming took 8 bases from V and 5 from J; bases not matched to a gene: 9. Germline lookup yields CDR1 SNHLY and CDR2 FYNNEI. CDR3 in DNA: TGTGCCAGCTGGGAGACAGGGATCGACGAGCAGTACTTC. Its protein product is CASWETGIDEQYF.

This rearrangement joins TRBV4-3 to TRBJ1-1; weak D call: TRBD1 (6 bases). The CDR3 runs 17 residues. Looked up from germline, CDR1 is LGHNA and CDR2 is YSLEER. V was pared by 3 bases and J by 7 bases, with 24 bases between. CDR3 sequence (DNA): TGCGCCAGCAGCCATAGAGCCCTCCGGACAGAGAGAGTTGAAGCTTTCTTT. Its translation: CASSHRALRTERVEAFF.

This clone was recorded only once. The chain joins TRBV24-1 to TRBJ2-3, with TRBD2 matching over 7 bases. With 6 bases clipped from V and 1 base from J, the junction kept 6 bases outside the gene matches. The CDR3 runs 15 residues. The germline V gene encodes CDR1 KGHDR and CDR2 SFDVKD. CDR3 in DNA: TGTGCCACCAGTTTGGGGGGGGTGGGCACAGATACGCAGTATTTT. Protein: CATSLGGVGTDTQYF.

The chain recombines TRBV7-9 with TRBJ1-5, with D perhaps TRBD1 (5 bases). The V end was cut by 5 bases, the J end by 4 bases, with 18 bases between. The CDR3 is made up of 16 amino acids. Germline V gene data show CDR1 as SEHNR and CDR2 as FQNEAQ (reference sequence). Here the CDR3 DNA reads TGTGCCAGCAGCCCCGGGAGGGGTGGCTATAATCAGCCCCAGCATTTT. Translation gives CASSPGRGGYNQPQHF.

This clone was counted a single time. The chain is built from TRBV21-1 and TRBJ2-7; the table's TRBD1 call for D was not verified on the DNA. TRBV21-1 corresponds to a pseudogene. The CDR3 spans 16 residues. The CDR3 nucleotides read TGTGCCAGCAGCAAAGTTAGGACAGCGTCGGTCTACGAGCAGTACGTC. Protein sequence: CASSKVRTASVYEQYV.

V and J are TRBV15 and TRBJ2-2, with unresolved D. Germline lookup yields CDR1 LNHNV and CDR2 YYDKDF (reference sequence). The V and J ends lost 1 base and 2 bases respectively, with 5 bases between them. The CDR3 sequence is 14 residues long. CDR3 protein: CATSRAQNTGELFF. CDR3 DNA: TGTGCCACCAGCAGAGCCCAAAACACCGGGGAGCTGTTTTTT. Based on the CDR3 plus reference TRBV15 and TRBJ2-2, the full variable domain is DAMVIQNPRYQVTQFGKPVTLSCSQTLNHNVMYWYQQKSSQAPKLLFHYYDKDFNNEADTPDNFQSRRPNTSFCFLDIRSPGLGDTAMYLCATSRAQNTGELFFGEGSRLTVL.

J is TRBJ2-7 and V is TRBV18; 9 positions match TRBD1. J lost 5 bases, V lost 3 bases, and 5 bases had no gene match. There are 14 residues in the CDR3. The germline V gene encodes CDR1 KGHSH and CDR2 LQKENI. CDR3 coding DNA: TGTGCCAGCTCACCCGGGACAGGGATCGACGAGCAGTACGTC. Its protein is CASSPGTGIDEQYV.

The chain uses TRBV27 and TRBJ1-1; D not certain. The CDR3 totals 15 residues. The germline V gene encodes CDR1 MNHEY and CDR2 SMNVEV (reference sequence). The ends were cut back, 0 bases at V and 1 base at J, with 9 bases in the middle. The CDR3 loop is CASSLSAGSNTEAFF. CDR3 nucleotides: TGTGCCAGCAGTTTATCGGCAGGATCGAACACTGAAGCTTTCTTT.

This chain joins TRBV6-2 or TRBV6-3 and TRBJ2-1; 10 nucleotides agree with TRBD1. Germline V gene lookup returns CDR1 MNHEY and CDR2 SVGEGT. This CDR3 spans 15 amino acids. With 5 bases clipped from V and 7 bases from J, the junction kept 8 bases outside the gene matches. The CDR3 spells CASSKGTGDGNEQFF. The CDR3 region has the DNA TGTGCCAGCAGTAAAGGGACAGGGGATGGGAATGAGCAGTTCTTC.

CDR3: CASSATSLRLTDTQYF. The CDR3 nucleotides are TGTGCCAGCAGCGCGACTAGTCTCCGGCTCACAGATACGCAGTATTTT. The rearrangement joins TRBV3-1 (or the pseudogene TRBV3-2) to TRBJ2-3, with D possibly matching TRBD2 (6 bases). The CDR3 consists of 16 residues. V lost 5 bases, J lost 2 bases, and 17 bases lay in between. In germline, CDR1 is LGHDT, CDR2 YNNKEL (reference sequence).

The chain uses TRBV6-1 and TRBJ2-3; TRBD1 is a possible D gene (6 bases). Germline CDR1 reads MNHNS; CDR2 reads SASEGT. V gave up 3 bases and J gave up 2 bases, with 18 bases separating them. This CDR3 region has 17 residues. The CDR3 DNA is TGTGCCAGCAGTGATCGAATATGGCGACAGGACACAGATACGCAGTATTTT. Its protein is CASSDRIWRQDTDTQYF.

This clone appeared a single time. V and J are TRBV11-2 and TRBJ1-5, with 8 bases aligning to TRBD1. V lost 4 bases and J lost 10; bases outside the gene matches: 6. This CDR3 spans 13 amino acids. Germline CDR1 SGHAT, CDR2 FQNNGV. The CDR3 loop is CASSSDREDPQHF. DNA for the CDR3: TGTGCCAGCAGCTCGGACAGGGAGGATCCCCAGCATTTT.

This clone is a singleton in its sample. This chain connects TRBV7-9 to TRBJ1-2; the D is unclear. Trimming cost V 5 bases and J 2 bases, with 9 bases left between them. The CDR3 is 13 amino acids. Per germline, CDR1 SEHNR and CDR2 FQNEAQ (reference sequence). DNA for the CDR3: TGTGCCAGCAGCCAAACAACGAACTATGGCTACACCTTC. Its translation is CASSQTTNYGYTF.